Included here is one T cell receptor (beta chain) sequence, with context. Its antigen is still unknown. cDNA molecules, individually, were tagged with unique molecular identifiers. TCRdb re-analysed the 5' RACE reads in MiXCR, keeping a single row per CDR3 protein. This table has tens of thousands of distinct CDR3 sequences, roughly 12% appearing once. This specimen belongs to a study of early T cells in non-severe SARS-CoV-2 infection. Study-level information: From unsorted whole blood, bulk RNA was sequenced, and the chains remained unpaired. Findings and limits, study-wide: Anti-spike CD8 specificities were favored by VDJdb matching, whose results missed private and CD4 specificities.

CDR3 length: 15 residues. Trimming took 7 bases from V and 4 from J, leaving 19 bases between them. Germline CDR1 is SGHAT and CDR2 is FQNNGV. The sequence derives from an adult who was a healthcare worker with PCR-confirmed SARS-CoV-2 infection or an uninfected control (not recorded which). The specimen sequenced was whole blood. This rearrangement joins TRBV11-2 to TRBJ2-5; maybe TRBD1 (6 bases). The CDR3, as DNA: TGTGCCAGCAAAGAAGGGACAACGGGTCGAGAGACCCAGTACTTC. This sequence encodes CASKEGTTGRETQYF.